Below are 3 T cell receptor beta chains sequenced from a single sample in a study of CD8+ T cells in alopecia areata. Treatment denoted: oral pan-JAK inhibitor, 5-10 mg twice daily. cDNA reverse transcribed from extracted RNA served as the sequencing template. Only in-frame clones appear in the TCRdb table, and some are missing; sequencing was by immunoSEQ multiplex PCR. The repertoire holds fewer than 250,000 clones, with roughly two fifths as singletons. Specimen: CD4+ T cells sorted from blood, collected between weeks 30 and 35, from a patient treated with tofacitinib. The receptors stem from a human donor with alopecia areata.

The chain carries TRBV6-5 and TRBJ1-2; tentative D call: TRBD1 (6 bases). This CDR3 is built from 14 residues. Trimming took off 2 bases at V and 4 bases at J, with 11 bases between the two ends. From germline, CDR1 is MNHEY and CDR2 SVGAGI. CDR3 amino acids: CASSYGDRPYGYTF. The CDR3 DNA reads as TGTGCCAGCAGTTACGGTGACAGGCCCTATGGCTACACCTTC.

This clone has just a few counts. The chain employs TRBV6-5 and TRBJ2-7; D possibly matches TRBD1 or TRBD2 (5 bases each). Germline values: CDR1 MNHEY, CDR2 SVGAGI. CDR3 size: 15 residues. V was clipped by 0 bases and J by 4 bases, with 13 bases between them. The CDR3 region is CASSYSGTAKYEQYF. The CDR3 DNA is TGTGCCAGCAGTTACTCCGGGACGGCGAAATACGAGCAGTACTTC.

This clone was counted between two and nine times. The chain uses TRBV5-1 and TRBJ1-1; 7 bases fit TRBD1. With V trimmed by 1 base and J by 0 bases, 9 bases remained unmatched. Germline V gives CDR1 SGHRS, CDR2 YFSETQ. The CDR3 loop spans 17 amino acids. This CDR3 reads CASSLRSRGTVNTEAFF. The CDR3 DNA reads TGCGCCAGCAGCTTGAGGTCGAGGGGGACAGTGAACACTGAAGCTTTCTTT.